This paragraph covers one T cell receptor beta chain sequence. The data were taken from a study of blood T cell repertoires in COVID-19. The CDR3 contains 15 residues. In germline, CDR1 is LGHNA, CDR2 YNFKEQ. The ends were cut back, 0 bases at V and 8 bases at J, with 16 bases in the middle. Profiling relied on immunoSEQ multiplex PCR, and the TCRdb table lists in-frame clones only, not all of them. The data show some 270,000 clones, less than 90% seen once. This rearrangement joins TRBV4-2 to TRBJ1-2; D is unresolved. Sequenced material: peripheral blood. The sequence was obtained from a woman aged 35 to 49 who had recovered from COVID-19. The CDR3 DNA sequence: TGTGCCAGCAGCCAAGATTTAGAGGTTCAGCGAGGCTACACCTTC. Encoded protein: CASSQDLEVQRGYTF.